Each of the 21 T cell receptor beta chains below was sequenced from the same sample in a study of blood T cell repertoires in COVID-19. Sequenced by immunoSEQ multiplex PCR; TCRdb stores in-frame clones only, minus some. The data show about 280,000 clones, 80% to 90% seen once. Sequencing input: peripheral blood. The receptors were sampled from a woman aged 70 to 79 with acute or convalescent COVID-19.

The genes are TRBV3-1 (or the pseudogene TRBV3-2) and TRBJ2-7, with 7 bases that match TRBD1. The germline gives CDR1 LGHDT, CDR2 YNNKEL (reference sequence). This CDR3 is built from 14 residues. J gave up 7 bases and V 1 base, and 7 bases lay outside the gene matches. CDR3 bases: TGTGCCAGCAGCCAAGGGACAGGCCCGGGGGAGCAGTACTTC. Translation gives CASSQGTGPGEQYF.

V usage is TRBV20-1 and J usage is TRBJ2-1; TRBD2 aligns across 7 bases. CDR1 is DFQATT, CDR2 SNEGSKA, per germline (reference sequence). The V and J ends lost 5 bases and 7 bases, in that order; junction bases with no gene match: 2. This CDR3 contains 11 residues. The CDR3 region is CSARAGNEQFF. In DNA form, the CDR3 reads TGCAGTGCTCGAGCGGGGAATGAGCAGTTCTTC.

The rearrangement uses TRBV18 and TRBJ1-2; D is undetermined. Germline V gene data show CDR1 as KGHSH and CDR2 as LQKENI. The CDR3 is 14 residues long. With 3 bases removed from V and 10 bases from J, the gap between germline ends came to 18 bases. CDR3 region: CASSPQRRYFDYTF. The CDR3 DNA reads TGTGCCAGCTCACCTCAACGGAGGTACTTTGACTACACCTTC.

The chain joins TRBV6-4 to TRBJ1-2, with a weak D call TRBD1 (6 bases). The V and J ends lost 0 bases and 13 bases respectively, with 18 bases between them. This CDR3 has 14 amino acids. Germline CDR1 reads MRHNA; CDR2 reads SNTAGT. The CDR3, as DNA: TGTGCCAGCAGTGACTCGGCGTGGACAGATGCTCGCACCTTC. It translates to CASSDSAWTDARTF.

The V gene is TRBV2, the J gene TRBJ2-7; maybe TRBD2 (5 bases). CDR3 length equals 13 residues. Looked up from germline, CDR1 is SNHLY and CDR2 is FYNNEI. Between the trimmed V and J ends, which lost 5 bases and 7 bases, there was a span of 15 bases. The CDR3 region is CASSPQGTGEQYF. Written as DNA, the CDR3 is TGTGCCAGCAGTCCTCAAGGCACGGGGGAGCAGTACTTC. Full variable domain (missing parts from reference TRBV2 and TRBJ2-7): EPEVTQTPSHQVTQMGQEVILRCVPISNHLYFYWYRQILGQKVEFLVSFYNNEISEKSEIFDDQFSVERPDGSNFTLKIRSTKLEDSAMYFCASSPQGTGEQYFGPGTRLTVT.

This chain connects TRBV10-3 to TRBJ1-4; tentative D call: TRBD1 (6 bases). This CDR3 contains 14 residues. CDR1 is ENHRY and CDR2 is SYGVKD in the germline V gene. Trimming cost V 6 bases and J 5 bases, with 13 bases left between them. The CDR3 protein is CAISATGYNEKLFF. Here the CDR3 DNA reads TGTGCCATCAGCGCAACAGGGTACAATGAAAAACTGTTTTTT.

This clone occurred once. DNA of the CDR3: TGTGCCAGCAGTTACTCTCGGGGTACGGGTGAAGCTTTCTTT. Translation gives CASSYSRGTGEAFF. J is TRBJ1-1 and V is TRBV6-2 or TRBV6-3; D remains unclear. Germline V CDR1 and CDR2: MNHEY, SVGEGT. The CDR3 covers 14 residues. V was clipped by 0 bases and J by 7 bases, with 12 bases between them.

The chain links TRBV14 to TRBJ2-1, with D unresolved. Germline V lookup: CDR1 SGHDN, CDR2 FVKESK. Trimming left V 4 bases short and J 7 bases short, with 11 bases between. The CDR3 has 13 residues. CDR3 DNA sequence: TGTGCCAGCAGCCCACCCCTAAGAAATGAGCAGTTCTTC. It yields the protein CASSPPLRNEQFF.

J is TRBJ2-7 and V is TRBV2; D might be TRBD1 (5 bases). Germline loops: CDR1 SNHLY, CDR2 FYNNEI. Trimming stripped 4 bases from V and 5 bases from J, with 9 bases between. The CDR3 spans 12 residues. The CDR3 sequence: CASSATGHEQYF. The DNA for the CDR3 is TGTGCCAGCAGTGCTACAGGCCACGAGCAGTACTTC.

In this sample, this clone turned up a few times. The genes are TRBV28 and TRBJ1-2, with D possibly TRBD1 on 6 matching bases. This CDR3 contains 12 residues. V was trimmed by 7 bases and J by 6 bases, leaving 12 bases between them. Germline V gene data show CDR1 as MDHEN and CDR2 as SYDVKM. The chain's CDR3 is CASKTGYDGYTF. DNA for the CDR3: TGTGCCAGCAAAACAGGGTACGATGGCTACACCTTC.

This clone was seen a single time. The CDR3, as DNA: TGTGCCAGCAGCTCTTACCTCGGGACAGGGAGGGAGACCCAGTACTTC. This sequence encodes CASSSYLGTGRETQYF. The chain carries TRBV11-2 and TRBJ2-5; 9 bases line up with TRBD1. This CDR3 has 16 amino acids. V dropped 4 bases and J dropped 5; count of bases not matched to a gene: 11. Germline CDR1 is SGHAT and CDR2 is FQNNGV.

The J gene is TRBJ1-5, the V gene TRBV6-1, with TRBD1 as a possible D gene (5 bases). The CDR3 is 15 residues long. Trimming removed 2 bases from V and 7 bases from J, with 15 bases in between. Germline V lookup: CDR1 MNHNS, CDR2 SASEGT. The CDR3, as DNA: TGTGCCAGCAGTGAATGGTCAGGGCTTGGCCAGCCCCAGCATTTT. Translation: CASSEWSGLGQPQHF.

The rearrangement links TRBV4-1 to TRBJ1-2; no clear D. CDR3 size: 17 residues. The V and J ends lost 0 bases and 7 bases respectively, with 21 bases between them. Germline V gene data show CDR1 as MGHRA and CDR2 as YSYEKL. CDR3 sequence: CASSQDQRAFGPAGYTF. The CDR3 bases are TGCGCCAGCAGCCAAGATCAGAGGGCCTTCGGGCCGGCTGGCTACACCTTC.

The chain has TRBV6-6 and TRBJ1-3; D is unresolved. Germline assignment: CDR1 MNHNY and CDR2 SVGAGI (reference sequence). The V end lost 7 bases, the J end lost 3 bases, and 10 bases lay between the germline ends. The CDR3 extends over 13 amino acids. CDR3 nucleotide sequence: TGTGCCAGCACTACCCTCGTTGGAAACACCATATATTTT. Its translation is CASTTLVGNTIYF.

This clone was observed once. The V gene is TRBV4-1, the J gene TRBJ2-3; TRBD2 aligns across 10 bases. The CDR3 is 17 amino acids. The germline V gene encodes CDR1 MGHRA and CDR2 YSYEKL. The junction had 12 bases not matched to a gene; V was cut back by 3 bases and J by 6 bases. Written as DNA, the CDR3 is TGCGCCAGCAGCCATCAGCTCCAAGCGGGGGGGCTGGATACGCAGTATTTT. The encoded protein is CASSHQLQAGGLDTQYF.

V gene TRBV11-2 combines with J gene TRBJ2-7; 12 bases are a match to TRBD2. Per germline, CDR1 SGHAT and CDR2 FQNNGV. The CDR3 has 17 residues. Trimming at V came to 4 bases and at J to 4 bases, leaving 11 bases not matched to a gene. CDR3 nucleotide sequence: TGTGCCAGCAGCTCGACTAGCGGGGGTCAGCCAAGATACGAGCAGTACTTC. Translating gives CASSSTSGGQPRYEQYF.

There are a few counts of this clone. Other DNA sequences within the sample encode an identical CDR3. The chain couples TRBV5-1 to TRBJ1-2, with unresolved D. The CDR3 is 14 residues long. V was shortened by 0 bases and J by 0 bases, with 6 bases between the two germline ends. Germline assignment: CDR1 SGHRS and CDR2 YFSETQ. The CDR3 DNA sequence: TGCGCCAGCAGCTTGGAGAGGGCTAACTATGGCTACACCTTC. Translating gives CASSLERANYGYTF.

This clone showed up just a few times. The chain recombines TRBV7-2 with TRBJ2-7; 14 bases are shared with TRBD2. J gave up 6 bases and V 5 bases, and 18 bases lay outside the gene matches. Germline V gene data show CDR1 as SGHTA and CDR2 as FQGNSA. This CDR3 spans 19 amino acids. The CDR3 nucleotides are TGTGCCAGCAGCCCAGGGACTAGCGGGGGCCAACTGCGCCTTCGCGAGCAGTACTTC. This sequence encodes CASSPGTSGGQLRLREQYF. Drawing the rest from reference TRBV7-2 and TRBJ2-7, the complete variable domain is GAGVSQSPSNKVTEKGKDVELRCDPISGHTALYWYRQSLGQGLEFLIYFQGNSAPDKSGLPSDRFSAERTGGSVSTLTIQRTQQEDSAVYLCASSPGTSGGQLRLREQYFGPGTRLTVT.

The gene calls are TRBV7-2 and TRBJ1-1; D gene ambiguous. The ends were cut back, 2 bases at V and 4 bases at J, with 14 bases in the middle. The CDR3 has 15 residues. Germline CDR1 is SGHTA and CDR2 is FQGNSA. The CDR3 DNA reads TGTGCCAGCAGCTTATTACCGGGTCGAGTCACTGAAGCTTTCTTT. Translated: CASSLLPGRVTEAFF.

The chain links TRBV4-1 to TRBJ1-2; no clear D gene. Germline loops: CDR1 MGHRA, CDR2 YSYEKL. The CDR3 length is 16 residues. V dropped 3 bases and J dropped 3 bases, with 17 bases sitting between them. CDR3 DNA: TGCGCCAGCAGCCAGCCCCCGGGGAGGTCGGACTATGGCTACACCTTC. It encodes CASSQPPGRSDYGYTF.

V and J are TRBV29-1 and TRBJ1-5, with TRBD1 matching over 7 bases. V was clipped by 5 bases and J by 4 bases; unmatched bases: 8. Per the germline V gene, CDR1 is SQVTM and CDR2 is ANQGSEA. The CDR3 runs 14 residues. CDR3 residues: CSVSQDRLNQPQHF. For the CDR3, the DNA is TGCAGCGTTTCTCAGGACAGGTTAAATCAGCCCCAGCATTTT.